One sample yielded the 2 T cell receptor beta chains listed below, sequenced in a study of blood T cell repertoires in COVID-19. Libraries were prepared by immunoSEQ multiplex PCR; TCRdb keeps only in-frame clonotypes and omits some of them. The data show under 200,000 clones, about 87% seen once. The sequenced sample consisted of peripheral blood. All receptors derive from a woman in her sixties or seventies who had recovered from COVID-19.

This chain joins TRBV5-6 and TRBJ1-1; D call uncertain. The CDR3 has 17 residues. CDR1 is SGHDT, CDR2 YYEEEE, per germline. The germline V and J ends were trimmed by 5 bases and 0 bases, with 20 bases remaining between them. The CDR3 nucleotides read TGTGCCAGCAGTATTGGAGGGAGTCTGGGATTGAACACTGAAGCTTTCTTT. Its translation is CASSIGGSLGLNTEAFF.

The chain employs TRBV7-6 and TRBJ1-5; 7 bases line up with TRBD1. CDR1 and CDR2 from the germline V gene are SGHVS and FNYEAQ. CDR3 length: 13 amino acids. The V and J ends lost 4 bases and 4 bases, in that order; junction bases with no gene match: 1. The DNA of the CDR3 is TGTGCCAGCAGCTCAGGGGGGAATCAGCCCCAGCATTTT. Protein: CASSSGGNQPQHF. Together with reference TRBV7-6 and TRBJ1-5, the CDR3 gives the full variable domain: GAGVSQSPRYKVTKRGQDVALRCDPISGHVSLYWYRQALGQGPEFLTYFNYEAQQDKSGLPNDRFSAERPEGSISTLTIQRTEQRDSAMYRCASSSGGNQPQHFGDGTRLSIL.